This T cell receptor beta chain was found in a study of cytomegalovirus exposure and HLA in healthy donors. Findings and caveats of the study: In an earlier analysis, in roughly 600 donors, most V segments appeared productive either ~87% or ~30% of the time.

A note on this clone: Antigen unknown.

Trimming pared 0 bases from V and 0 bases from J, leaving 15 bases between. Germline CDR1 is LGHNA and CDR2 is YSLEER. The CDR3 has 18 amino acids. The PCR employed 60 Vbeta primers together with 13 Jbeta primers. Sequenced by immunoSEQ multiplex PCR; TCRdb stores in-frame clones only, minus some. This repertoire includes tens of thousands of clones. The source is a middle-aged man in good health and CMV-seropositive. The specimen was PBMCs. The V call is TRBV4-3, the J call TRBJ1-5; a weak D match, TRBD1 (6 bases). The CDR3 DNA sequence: TGCGCCAGCAGCCAAGAAATGCGCAGGGGCGATAGCAATCAGCCCCAGCATTTT. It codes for CASSQEMRRGDSNQPQHF.